Below are 10 T cell receptor beta chains sequenced from a single sample in a study of cytomegalovirus exposure and HLA in healthy donors. PCR used 60 Vbeta primers and 13 Jbeta primers. Produced via immunoSEQ multiplex PCR; TCRdb's table is partial and in-frame only. The sample lists about 110,000 clones, roughly 70% occurring once. The sequenced sample consisted of PBMCs. The receptor source for this set is a male donor in good health and CMV-seropositive.

The J gene is TRBJ2-7, the V gene TRBV4-2; 13 positions match TRBD2. J lost 1 base, V lost 4 bases, and 7 bases had no gene match. The germline gives CDR1 LGHNA, CDR2 YNFKEQ. This CDR3 has 17 amino acids. This CDR3 is CASSRALTSGGSYEQYF. The CDR3 DNA sequence: TGTGCCAGCAGCCGGGCCCTGACTAGCGGGGGGTCCTACGAGCAGTACTTC.

The table lists this clone with a few counts. The V call is TRBV5-4, the J call TRBJ2-1, with 13 bases lining up with TRBD2. This CDR3 spans 16 amino acids. J lost 5 bases, V lost 4 bases, and 6 bases had no gene match. CDR1 is SGHNT and CDR2 is YYREEE in the germline V gene (reference sequence). The CDR3 DNA follows: TGTGCCAGCAGCCCCCCACTAGCGGGGGGGAACAATGAGCAGTTCTTC. Protein: CASSPPLAGGNNEQFF.

The rearrangement joins TRBV5-4 to TRBJ2-5; 7 positions agree with TRBD2. The length of the CDR3 is 17 residues. Trimming removed 2 bases from V and 1 base from J; junction bases left unmatched: 11. Per germline, CDR1 SGHNT and CDR2 YYREEE (reference sequence). CDR3 loop: CASSLYVLARIQETQYF. The DNA of the CDR3 is TGTGCCAGCAGCTTATACGTACTAGCGAGAATCCAAGAGACCCAGTACTTC.

This chain connects TRBV18 to TRBJ1-1, with D hard to call. CDR1 and CDR2 (germline): KGHSH, LQKENI. V lost 2 bases to trimming and J lost 2 bases, with 12 bases between them. There are 15 residues in the CDR3. CDR3 coding DNA: TGTGCCAGCTCACCAAGGGAGGCGGGAAACACTGAAGCTTTCTTT. This encodes CASSPREAGNTEAFF.

The genes are TRBV27 and TRBJ1-1, with a possible D match to TRBD1 (6 bases). Trimming pared 3 bases from V and 3 bases from J, leaving 17 bases between. Per the germline V gene, CDR1 is MNHEY and CDR2 is SMNVEV (reference sequence). CDR3 length: 16 amino acids. The CDR3 spells CASSLTILNRDTEAFF. The CDR3 DNA reads as TGTGCCAGCAGTTTGACAATTTTAAACAGGGACACTGAAGCTTTCTTT.

The chain couples TRBV4-3 to TRBJ2-7; 11 bases agree with TRBD2. J gave up 0 bases and V 3 bases, and 13 bases lay outside the gene matches. CDR1 is LGHNA and CDR2 is YSLEER in the germline V gene. This CDR3 spans 19 amino acids. The CDR3 DNA reads TGCGCCAGCAGCCAGGGGGCGCTAGCGGGGGGCCTGAGCTCCTACGAGCAGTACTTC. Protein sequence: CASSQGALAGGLSSYEQYF.

This clone has only a few counts. J is TRBJ1-1 and V is TRBV9; D is uncertain. V shed 3 bases and J shed 4 bases, with 13 bases lying between them. Germline V gives CDR1 SGDLS, CDR2 YYNGEE. The CDR3 length is 14 residues. The chain's CDR3 is CASSAQFFATEAFF. The DNA for the CDR3 is TGTGCCAGCAGCGCCCAGTTTTTCGCCACTGAAGCTTTCTTT.

In the case of this clone: The germline gene is not matched at one end of the junction; a read error may be the cause. The rearrangement links TRBV7-8 to TRBJ1-1; no reliable D call. Germline V gives CDR1 SGHVS, CDR2 FQNEAQ. The CDR3 covers 13 residues. The CDR3 bases are TGTGCCAGCAGTTTTTCGGGGAACCCTGAAGCTTTCTTT. It is translated as CASSFSGNPEAFF.

On this clone itself: This specimen includes other DNA sequences encoding the same CDR3. This chain connects TRBV6-5 to TRBJ2-3; perhaps TRBD2 as D (6 bases). V was trimmed by 6 bases and J by 3 bases, leaving 13 bases between them. Germline-derived CDR1 and CDR2 are MNHEY and SVGAGI. CDR3 size: 14 residues. CDR3 region: CASRTSGGTDTQYF. The CDR3 DNA reads as TGTGCCAGCAGGACAAGTGGGGGGACAGATACGCAGTATTTT.

The V gene is TRBV27, the J gene TRBJ1-5; tentative D call: TRBD1 (6 bases). Germline CDR1 MNHEY, CDR2 SMNVEV (reference sequence). The CDR3 spans 13 residues. The V gene lost 4 bases and the J gene lost 7 bases, with 11 bases spanning the gap. CDR3 amino acids: CASSWGPEQPQHF. CDR3 sequence (DNA): TGTGCCAGCAGTTGGGGGCCGGAACAGCCCCAGCATTTT.